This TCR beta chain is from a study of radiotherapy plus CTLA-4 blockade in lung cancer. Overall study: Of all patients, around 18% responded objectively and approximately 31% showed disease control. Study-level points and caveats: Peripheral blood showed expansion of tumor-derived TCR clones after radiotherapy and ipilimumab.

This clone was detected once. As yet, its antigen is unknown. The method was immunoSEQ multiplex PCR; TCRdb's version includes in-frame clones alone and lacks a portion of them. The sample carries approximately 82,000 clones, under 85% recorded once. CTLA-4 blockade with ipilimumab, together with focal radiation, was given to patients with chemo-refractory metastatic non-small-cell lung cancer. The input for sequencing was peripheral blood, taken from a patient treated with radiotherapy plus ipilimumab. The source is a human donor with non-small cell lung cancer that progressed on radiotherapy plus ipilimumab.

CDR3 DNA sequence: TGTGCCAGTAGTATAGTGGCAGGGAACAATCAGCCCCAGCATTTT. It encodes CASSIVAGNNQPQHF. This chain connects TRBV19 to TRBJ1-5; D possibly corresponds to TRBD1 (5 bases). The V end lost 1 base, the J end lost 3 bases, and 10 bases lay between the germline ends. Germline-derived CDR1 and CDR2 are LNHDA and SQIVND (reference sequence). The CDR3 is 15 amino acids. Full variable domain (rest looked up from reference TRBV19 and TRBJ1-5): DGGITQSPKYLFRKEGQNVTLSCEQNLNHDAMYWYRQDPGQGLRLIYYSQIVNDFQKGDIAEGYSVSREKKESFPLTVTSAQKNPTAFYLCASSIVAGNNQPQHFGDGTRLSIL.